This entry features one T cell receptor (beta chain) sequence. TCRdb's copy holds only in-frame clones and misses some; the assay was immunoSEQ multiplex PCR. The sample holds fewer than 150,000 clones, roughly 80% seen once. This sample is drawn from a study of blood T cell repertoires in COVID-19. Turning to the study itself: The cDNA or gDNA used as material had been derived from T cells, B-cell-depleted T cells, or PBMCs.

CDR3 length equals 17 residues. With 5 bases clipped from V and 4 bases from J, the junction kept 15 bases outside the gene matches. Germline CDR1 and CDR2: SGHVS and FQNEAQ. The sequence was obtained from an elderly woman in a cohort sampled during active or convalescent COVID-19. V usage is TRBV7-8 and J usage is TRBJ1-1; TRBD1 matches at 8 bases. The sample was peripheral blood. Here the CDR3 reads CASSTGYGRGRVTEAFF. CDR3 nucleotides: TGTGCCAGCAGCACAGGGTATGGCAGGGGGCGTGTCACTGAAGCTTTCTTT.